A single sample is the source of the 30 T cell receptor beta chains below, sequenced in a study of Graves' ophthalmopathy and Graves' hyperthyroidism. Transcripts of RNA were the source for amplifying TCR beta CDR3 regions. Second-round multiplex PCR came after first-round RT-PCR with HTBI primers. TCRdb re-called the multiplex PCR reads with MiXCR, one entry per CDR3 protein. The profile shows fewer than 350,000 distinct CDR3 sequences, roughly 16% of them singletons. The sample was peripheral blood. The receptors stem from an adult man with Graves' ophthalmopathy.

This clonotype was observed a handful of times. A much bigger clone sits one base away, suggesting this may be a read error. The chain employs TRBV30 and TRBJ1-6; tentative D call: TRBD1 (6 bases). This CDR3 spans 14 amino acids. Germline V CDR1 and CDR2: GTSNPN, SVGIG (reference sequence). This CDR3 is CANDRSGYNPPLHF. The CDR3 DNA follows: TGTGCCAACGACAGGTCCGGGTATAATCCACCCCTCCACTTT.

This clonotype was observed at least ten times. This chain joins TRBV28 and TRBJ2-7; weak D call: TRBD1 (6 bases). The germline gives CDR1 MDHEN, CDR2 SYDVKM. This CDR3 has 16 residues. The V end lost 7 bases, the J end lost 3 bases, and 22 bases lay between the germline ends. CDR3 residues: CASTSLYGRGSYEQYF. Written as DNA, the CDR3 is TGTGCCAGCACCTCCCTTTACGGCAGGGGAAGCTACGAGCAGTACTTC.

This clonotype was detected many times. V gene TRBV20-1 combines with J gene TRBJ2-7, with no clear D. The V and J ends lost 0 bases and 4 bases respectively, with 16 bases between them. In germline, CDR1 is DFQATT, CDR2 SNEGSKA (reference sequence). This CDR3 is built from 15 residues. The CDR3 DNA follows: TGCAGTGCTAGAGATCCCGGCGGCGAACGGTACGAGCAGTACTTC. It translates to CSARDPGGERYEQYF.

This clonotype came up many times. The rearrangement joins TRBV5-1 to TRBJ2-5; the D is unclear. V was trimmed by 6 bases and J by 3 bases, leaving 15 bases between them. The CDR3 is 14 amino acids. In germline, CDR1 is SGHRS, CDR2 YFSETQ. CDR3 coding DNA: TGCGCCAGCACCCTCAACCCGGATGAAGAGACCCAGTACTTC. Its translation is CASTLNPDEETQYF.

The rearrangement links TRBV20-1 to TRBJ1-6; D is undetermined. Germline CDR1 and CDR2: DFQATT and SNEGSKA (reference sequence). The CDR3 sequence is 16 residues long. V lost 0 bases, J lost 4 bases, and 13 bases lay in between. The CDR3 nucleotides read TGCAGTGCTAGAGATCCGCGGTACGGATATAATTCACCCCTCCACTTT. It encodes CSARDPRYGYNSPLHF.

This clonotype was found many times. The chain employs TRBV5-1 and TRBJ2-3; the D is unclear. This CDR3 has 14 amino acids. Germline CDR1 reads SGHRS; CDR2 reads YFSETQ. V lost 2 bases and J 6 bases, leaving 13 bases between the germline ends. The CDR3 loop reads CASSLSQPSDTQYF. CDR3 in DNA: TGCGCCAGCAGCTTAAGCCAGCCTTCTGATACGCAGTATTTT. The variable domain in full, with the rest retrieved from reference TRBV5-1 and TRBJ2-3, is KAGVTQTPRYLIKTRGQQVTLSCSPISGHRSVSWYQQTPGQGLQFLFEYFSETQRNKGNFPGRFSGRQFSNSRSEMNVSTLELGDSALYLCASSLSQPSDTQYFGPGTRLTVL.

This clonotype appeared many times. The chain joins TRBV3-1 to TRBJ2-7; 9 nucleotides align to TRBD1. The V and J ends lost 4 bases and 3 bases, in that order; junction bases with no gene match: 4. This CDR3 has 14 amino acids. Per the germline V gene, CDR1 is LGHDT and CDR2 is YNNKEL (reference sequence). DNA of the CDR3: TGTGCCAGCAGCCGAGGGGGACAGGGCTACGAGCAGTACTTC. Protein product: CASSRGGQGYEQYF.

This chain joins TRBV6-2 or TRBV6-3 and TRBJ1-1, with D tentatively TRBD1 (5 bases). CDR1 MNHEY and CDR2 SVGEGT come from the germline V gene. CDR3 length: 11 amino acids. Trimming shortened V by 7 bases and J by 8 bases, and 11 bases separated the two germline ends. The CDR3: CASKIDREAFF. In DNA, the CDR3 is TGTGCCAGCAAAATAGACAGAGAAGCTTTCTTT.

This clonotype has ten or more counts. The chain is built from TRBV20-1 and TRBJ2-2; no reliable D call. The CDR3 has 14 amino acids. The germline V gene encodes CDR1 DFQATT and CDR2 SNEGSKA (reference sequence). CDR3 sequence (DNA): TGCAGCGCGACAACCCTGGTTAACACCGGGGAGCTGTTTTTT. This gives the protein CSATTLVNTGELFF.

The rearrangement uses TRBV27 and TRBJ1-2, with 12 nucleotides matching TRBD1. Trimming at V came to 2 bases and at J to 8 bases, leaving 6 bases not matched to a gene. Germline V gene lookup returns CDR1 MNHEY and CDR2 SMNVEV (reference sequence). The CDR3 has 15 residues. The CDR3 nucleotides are TGTGCCAGCAGTTTAACCGGGACAGGGGGCGGAGGCTACACCTTC. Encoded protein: CASSLTGTGGGGYTF.

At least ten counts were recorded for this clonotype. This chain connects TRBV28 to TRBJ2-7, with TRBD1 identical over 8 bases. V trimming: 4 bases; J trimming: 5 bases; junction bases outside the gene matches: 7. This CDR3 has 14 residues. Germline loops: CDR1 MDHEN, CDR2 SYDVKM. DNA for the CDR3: TGTGCCAGCAGTTCCGGACAGGGAGTCCACGAGCAGTACTTC. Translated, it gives CASSSGQGVHEQYF. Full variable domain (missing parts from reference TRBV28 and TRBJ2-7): DVKVTQSSRYLVKRTGEKVFLECVQDMDHENMFWYRQDPGLGLRLIYFSYDVKMKEKGDIPEGYSVSREKKERFSLILESASTNQTSMYLCASSSGQGVHEQYFGPGTRLTVT.

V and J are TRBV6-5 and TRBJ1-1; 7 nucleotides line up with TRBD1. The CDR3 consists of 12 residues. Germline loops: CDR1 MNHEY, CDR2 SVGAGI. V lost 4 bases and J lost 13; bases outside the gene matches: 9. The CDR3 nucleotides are TGTGCCAGCAGTTCGACAGGGTTGTTTGGTTTCTTT. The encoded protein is CASSSTGLFGFF.

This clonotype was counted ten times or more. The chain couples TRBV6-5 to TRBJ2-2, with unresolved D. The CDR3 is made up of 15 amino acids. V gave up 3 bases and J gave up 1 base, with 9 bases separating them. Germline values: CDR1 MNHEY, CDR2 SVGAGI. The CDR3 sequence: CASSYSRKNTGELFF. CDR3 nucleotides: TGTGCCAGCAGTTATTCGCGCAAGAACACCGGGGAGCTGTTTTTT.

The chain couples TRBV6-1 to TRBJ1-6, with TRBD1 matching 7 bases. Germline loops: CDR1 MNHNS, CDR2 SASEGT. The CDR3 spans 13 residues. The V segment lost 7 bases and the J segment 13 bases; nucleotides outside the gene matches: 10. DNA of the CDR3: TGTGCCAGCACCGGGACAGTGGTTACCCCCCTCCACTTT. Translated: CASTGTVVTPLHF.

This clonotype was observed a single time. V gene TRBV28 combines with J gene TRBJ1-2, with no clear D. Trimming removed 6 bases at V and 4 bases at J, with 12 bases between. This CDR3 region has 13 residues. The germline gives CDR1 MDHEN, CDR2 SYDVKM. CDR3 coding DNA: TGTGCCAGCAGCTCCGGGATGAGCTATGGCTACACCTTC. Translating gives CASSSGMSYGYTF.

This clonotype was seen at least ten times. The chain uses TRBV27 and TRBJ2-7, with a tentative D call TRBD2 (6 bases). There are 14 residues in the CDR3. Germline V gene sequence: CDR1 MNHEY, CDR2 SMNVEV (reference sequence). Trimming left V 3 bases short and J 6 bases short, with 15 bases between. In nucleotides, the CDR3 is TGTGCCAGCAGTTTGGCTAGCGCTACCTGCGAGCAGTACTTC. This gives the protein CASSLASATCEQYF.

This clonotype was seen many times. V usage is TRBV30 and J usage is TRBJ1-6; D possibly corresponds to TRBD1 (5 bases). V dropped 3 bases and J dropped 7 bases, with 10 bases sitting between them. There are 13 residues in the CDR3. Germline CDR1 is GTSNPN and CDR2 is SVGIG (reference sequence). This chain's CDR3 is CAWRVRDNSPLHF. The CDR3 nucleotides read TGTGCCTGGAGGGTCCGGGACAATTCACCCCTCCACTTT.

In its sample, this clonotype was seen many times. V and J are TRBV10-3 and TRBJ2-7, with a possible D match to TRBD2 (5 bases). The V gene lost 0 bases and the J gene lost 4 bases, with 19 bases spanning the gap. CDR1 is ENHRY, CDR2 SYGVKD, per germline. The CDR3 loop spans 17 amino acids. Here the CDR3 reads CAISESRADLHRYEQYF. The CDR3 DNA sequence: TGTGCCATCAGTGAGTCGAGGGCAGACCTACACCGGTACGAGCAGTACTTC.

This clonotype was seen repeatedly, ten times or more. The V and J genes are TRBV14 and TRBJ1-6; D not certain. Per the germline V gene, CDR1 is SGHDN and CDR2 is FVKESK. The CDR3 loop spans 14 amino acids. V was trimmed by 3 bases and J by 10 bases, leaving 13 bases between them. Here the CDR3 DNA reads TGTGCCAGCAGCCAGGGCAGGTCTTGGTCACCCCTCCACTTT. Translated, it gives CASSQGRSWSPLHF. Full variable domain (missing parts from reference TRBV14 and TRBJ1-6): EAGVTQFPSHSVIEKGQTVTLRCDPISGHDNLYWYRRVMGKEIKFLLHFVKESKQDESGMPNNRFLAERTGGTYSTLKVQPAELEDSGVYFCASSQGRSWSPLHFGNGTRLTVT.

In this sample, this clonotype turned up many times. In DNA, the CDR3 is TGTGCCAGCAGCCAAGATATGGGACAGGGTGAAAACTATGGCTACACCTTC. Its protein product is CASSQDMGQGENYGYTF. The chain is built from TRBV4-2 and TRBJ1-2; 9 bases fit TRBD1. V shed 0 bases and J 2 bases; nucleotides not matched to a gene: 7. CDR1 and CDR2 (germline): LGHNA, YNFKEQ. The CDR3 runs 17 residues.

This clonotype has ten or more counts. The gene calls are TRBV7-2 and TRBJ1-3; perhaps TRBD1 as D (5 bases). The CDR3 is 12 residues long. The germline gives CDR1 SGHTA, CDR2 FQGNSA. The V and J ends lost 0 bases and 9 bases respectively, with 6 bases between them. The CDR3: CASSLAGGTIYF. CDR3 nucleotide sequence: TGTGCCAGCAGCTTAGCCGGGGGCACCATATATTTT.

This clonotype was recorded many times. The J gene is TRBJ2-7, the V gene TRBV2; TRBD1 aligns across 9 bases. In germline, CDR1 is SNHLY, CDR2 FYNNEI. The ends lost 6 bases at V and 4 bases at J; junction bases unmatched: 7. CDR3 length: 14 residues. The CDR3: CASRRDRGAYEQYF. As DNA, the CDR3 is TGTGCCAGCAGAAGAGACAGGGGGGCTTACGAGCAGTACTTC.

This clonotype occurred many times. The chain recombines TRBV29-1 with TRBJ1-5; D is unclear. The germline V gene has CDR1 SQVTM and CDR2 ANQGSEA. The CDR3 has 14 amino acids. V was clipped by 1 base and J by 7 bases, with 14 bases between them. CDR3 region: CSVEGSGVGQPQHF. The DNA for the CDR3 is TGCAGCGTTGAAGGATCAGGTGTGGGCCAGCCCCAGCATTTT.

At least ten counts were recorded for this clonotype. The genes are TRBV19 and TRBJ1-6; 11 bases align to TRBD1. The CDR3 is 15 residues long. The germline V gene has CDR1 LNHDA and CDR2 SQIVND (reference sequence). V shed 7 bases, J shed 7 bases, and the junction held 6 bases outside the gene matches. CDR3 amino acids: CASMDRGRLNSPLHF. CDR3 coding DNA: TGTGCCAGTATGGACAGGGGGCGATTAAATTCACCCCTCCACTTT.

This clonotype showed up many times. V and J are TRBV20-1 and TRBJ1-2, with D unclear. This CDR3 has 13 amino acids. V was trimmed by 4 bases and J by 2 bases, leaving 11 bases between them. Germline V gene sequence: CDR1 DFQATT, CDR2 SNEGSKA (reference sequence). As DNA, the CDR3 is TGCAGTGCTATTTTTTCTAGAAACTATGGCTACACCTTC. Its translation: CSAIFSRNYGYTF.

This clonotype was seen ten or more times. This CDR3 reads CASSRGQGRKQYF. CDR3 DNA: TGTGCCAGCAGCAGGGGACAGGGTCGTAAGCAGTACTTC. The chain has TRBV7-9 and TRBJ2-7; 9 positions agree with TRBD1. Looked up from germline, CDR1 is SEHNR and CDR2 is FQNEAQ (reference sequence). The CDR3 length is 13 residues. Trimming removed 5 bases from V and 8 bases from J; junction bases left unmatched: 7.

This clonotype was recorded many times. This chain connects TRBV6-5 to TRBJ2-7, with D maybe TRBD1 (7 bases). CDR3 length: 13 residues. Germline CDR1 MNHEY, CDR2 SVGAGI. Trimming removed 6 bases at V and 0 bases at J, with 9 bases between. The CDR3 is CASRRDSSYEQYF. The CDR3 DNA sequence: TGTGCCAGCAGGCGGGACAGCTCCTACGAGCAGTACTTC.

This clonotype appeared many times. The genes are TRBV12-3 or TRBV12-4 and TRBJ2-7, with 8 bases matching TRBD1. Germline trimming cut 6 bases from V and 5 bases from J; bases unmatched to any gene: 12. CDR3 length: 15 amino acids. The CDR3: CASRRTGGQGNEQYF. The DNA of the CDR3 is TGTGCCAGCAGGCGTACAGGGGGTCAAGGCAACGAGCAGTACTTC.

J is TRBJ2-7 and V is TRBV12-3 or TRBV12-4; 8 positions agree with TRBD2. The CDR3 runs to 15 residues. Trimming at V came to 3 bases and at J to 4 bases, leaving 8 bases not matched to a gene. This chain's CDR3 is CASSLRLASFYEQYF. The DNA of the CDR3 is TGTGCCAGCAGTTTGCGACTAGCGTCTTTTTACGAGCAGTACTTC.

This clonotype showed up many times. The CDR3 DNA sequence: TGTGCCACTTACGGGCCAGACCCCTATGGCTACACCTTC. Translation gives CATYGPDPYGYTF. V usage is TRBV24-1 and J usage is TRBJ1-2; D ambiguous. CDR3 length equals 13 residues. The ends were cut back, 10 bases at V and 4 bases at J, with 15 bases in the middle. The germline V gene has CDR1 KGHDR and CDR2 SFDVKD.